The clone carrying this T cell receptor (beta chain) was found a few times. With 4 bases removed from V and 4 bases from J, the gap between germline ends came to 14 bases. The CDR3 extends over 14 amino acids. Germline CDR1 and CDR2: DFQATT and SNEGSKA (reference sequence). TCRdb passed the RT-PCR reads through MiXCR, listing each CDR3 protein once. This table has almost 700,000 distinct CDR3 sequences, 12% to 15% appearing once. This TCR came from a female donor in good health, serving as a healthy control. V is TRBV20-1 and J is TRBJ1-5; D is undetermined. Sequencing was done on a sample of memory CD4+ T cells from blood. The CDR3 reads CSANPHSKNQPQHF. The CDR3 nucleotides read TGCAGTGCTAACCCACACAGTAAAAATCAGCCCCAGCATTTT.